The next 32 T cell receptor beta chains were all read from a single sample in a study of shared clonotypes between healthy human individuals. Here immunoSEQ multiplex PCR was the method, and the copy in TCRdb shows in-frame clones only, minus some. The sample shows about half a million clones, around 80% of them seen only once. The sequenced sample was PBMCs. The receptor set was obtained from a woman aged 40 to 50 in good health. Some clones in this sample may be carry-over from other donors' samples.

This clone was observed a handful of times. Other DNA sequences in this sample translate to the same CDR3. The CDR3 region has the DNA TGTGCCAGCAGTTTGAGTTGGGACAGGGCCTACGAGCAGTACTTC. Translated, it gives CASSLSWDRAYEQYF. This chain joins TRBV27 and TRBJ2-7, with TRBD1 matching 9 bases. Germline CDR1 reads MNHEY; CDR2 reads SMNVEV (reference sequence). The CDR3 totals 15 residues. The ends lost 3 bases at V and 2 bases at J; junction bases unmatched: 5.

The chain uses TRBV20-1 and TRBJ2-1; D tentatively fits TRBD1 or TRBD2 (6 bases each). Germline V lookup: CDR1 DFQATT, CDR2 SNEGSKA (reference sequence). This CDR3 has 11 residues. The CDR3 region has the DNA TGCACGGTTGGAGGGGGCAATGAGCAGTTCTTC. Translating gives CTVGGGNEQFF.

V usage is TRBV28 and J usage is TRBJ1-5; 8 nucleotides match TRBD1. V dropped 8 bases and J dropped 7; count of bases not matched to a gene: 13. Germline V gene sequence: CDR1 MDHEN, CDR2 SYDVKM. This CDR3 has 15 amino acids. The CDR3 reads CASRPIGQGGQPQHF. The CDR3 coding sequence is TGTGCCAGCCGGCCTATCGGACAGGGTGGACAGCCCCAGCATTTT.

This clone has just a few counts. The gene calls are TRBV30 and TRBJ1-2, with D perhaps matching TRBD1 (6 bases). This CDR3 contains 13 residues. Germline loops: CDR1 GTSNPN, CDR2 SVGIG (reference sequence). The V end lost 4 bases, the J end lost 6 bases, and 15 bases lay between the germline ends. CDR3 coding DNA: TGTGCCTGGAAAGAACAGGGTCCGCATGGCTACACCTTC. Protein: CAWKEQGPHGYTF.

The chain couples TRBV30 to TRBJ1-2, with D possibly TRBD1 on 5 matching bases. The germline V and J ends were trimmed by 5 bases and 4 bases, with 14 bases remaining between them. Germline V gene data show CDR1 as GTSNPN and CDR2 as SVGIG (reference sequence). This CDR3 spans 13 amino acids. The CDR3 sequence: CAWAPGRSYGYTF. The DNA of the CDR3 is TGTGCCTGGGCCCCAGGGAGGTCCTATGGCTACACCTTC.

The chain joins TRBV2 to TRBJ1-2, with D tentatively TRBD1 (6 bases). Germline values: CDR1 SNHLY, CDR2 FYNNEI. This CDR3 has 11 residues. The V end was cut by 6 bases, the J end by 4 bases, with 6 bases between. Written as DNA, the CDR3 is TGTGCCAGCAGGGACAGCTATGGCTACACCTTC. Its translation is CASRDSYGYTF.

This clone was counted a few times. The CDR3 nucleotides read TGTGCCAGCAAGGGACAGGGGCTTAATCAGCCCCAGCATTTT. Translating it yields CASKGQGLNQPQHF. The V call is TRBV7-9, the J call TRBJ1-5, with 10 positions matching TRBD1. Germline CDR1 SEHNR, CDR2 FQNEAQ (reference sequence). This CDR3 region has 14 residues. The V and J ends lost 7 bases and 4 bases, in that order; junction bases with no gene match: 4.

This clone appeared a single time. This sequence joins TRBV27 and TRBJ2-5, with no clear D. The CDR3 has 15 residues. Germline V gives CDR1 MNHEY, CDR2 SMNVEV (reference sequence). Trimming cost V 3 bases and J 5 bases, with 16 bases left between them. The CDR3 DNA sequence: TGTGCCAGCAGTTTCCGCGACCCTGGCCGCGAGACCCAGTACTTC. Translating it yields CASSFRDPGRETQYF.

The gene calls are TRBV28 and TRBJ1-5; D call uncertain. V lost 5 bases and J lost 0, with 11 bases in between. Germline V gene sequence: CDR1 MDHEN, CDR2 SYDVKM. CDR3 size: 15 residues. Here the CDR3 reads CASSEGIGSNQPQHF. The CDR3 DNA is TGTGCCAGCAGTGAGGGCATCGGTAGCAATCAGCCCCAGCATTTT.

The rearrangement links TRBV4-3 to TRBJ2-2; 9 positions agree with TRBD1. V was clipped by 1 base and J by 9 bases; unmatched bases: 9. The CDR3 is 16 residues long. From germline, CDR1 is LGHNA and CDR2 YSLEER. The CDR3 protein is CASSQGGGQGEWELFF. CDR3 DNA sequence: TGCGCCAGCAGCCAAGGGGGGGGACAGGGAGAGTGGGAGCTGTTTTTT.

This chain joins TRBV10-3 and TRBJ1-1; possible D gene TRBD1, 6 bases. Germline V CDR1 and CDR2: ENHRY, SYGVKD. The CDR3 is made up of 14 amino acids. Trimming pared 3 bases from V and 4 bases from J, leaving 12 bases between. CDR3 coding DNA: TGTGCCATCAGTGAACGGGACATTACCACTGAAGCTTTCTTT. This encodes CAISERDITTEAFF.

The chain employs TRBV19 and TRBJ1-4; the match to TRBD1 covers 10 bases. The CDR3 totals 15 residues. The V gene end was trimmed by 8 bases and the J gene end by 2 bases; junction bases not matched to a gene: 5. The germline CDR1 and CDR2 sequences are LNHDA and SQIVND (reference sequence). The CDR3 loop is CASGDRGLTNEKLFF. In DNA form, the CDR3 reads TGTGCCAGTGGAGACAGGGGGCTCACTAATGAAAAACTGTTTTTT. The full variable domain, with the rest looked up from reference TRBV19 and TRBJ1-4, is DGGITQSPKYLFRKEGQNVTLSCEQNLNHDAMYWYRQDPGQGLRLIYYSQIVNDFQKGDIAEGYSVSREKKESFPLTVTSAQKNPTAFYLCASGDRGLTNEKLFFGSGTQLSVL.

This chain uses TRBV10-2 with TRBJ2-7; TRBD2 agrees at 8 bases. This CDR3 region has 15 residues. Germline CDR1 is WSHSY and CDR2 is SAAADI. Losses at the gene ends were 4 bases for V and 0 bases for J; bases not matched to a gene: 5. The CDR3 DNA is TGCGCCAGCAGTGTTAGCGGGACCCGCTCCTACGAGCAGTACTTC. Its translation is CASSVSGTRSYEQYF.

This clone was picked up a small number of times. The chain has TRBV28 and TRBJ2-3; 12 bases agree with TRBD1. The germline CDR1 and CDR2 sequences are MDHEN and SYDVKM. The CDR3 length is 17 residues. Unmatched junction bases numbered 11, after V lost 5 bases and J lost 5 bases. The DNA for the CDR3 is TGTGCCAGCAGTCCGGGGGACAGGGGGCTCGTTGGAGATACGCAGTATTTT. This encodes CASSPGDRGLVGDTQYF.

The chain combines TRBV7-8 with TRBJ2-3, with TRBD2 matching over 11 bases. In germline, CDR1 is SGHVS, CDR2 FQNEAQ. The CDR3 has 21 residues. With 4 bases clipped from V and 0 bases from J, the junction kept 18 bases outside the gene matches. This CDR3 is CASSSTSGSMWGGSSTDTQYF. The CDR3 nucleotides read TGTGCCAGCAGCTCCACTAGCGGGAGTATGTGGGGGGGCTCCAGCACAGATACGCAGTATTTT.

The J gene is TRBJ2-3, the V gene TRBV2; either TRBD1 or TRBD2 may fit D (5 bases each). The V gene's germline CDR1 is SNHLY and CDR2 FYNNEI. Between the trimmed V and J ends, which lost 4 bases and 3 bases, there was a span of 11 bases. The CDR3 is made up of 14 amino acids. CDR3 sequence: CASSVQGETDTQYF. The CDR3 DNA is TGTGCCAGCAGTGTTCAAGGGGAGACAGATACGCAGTATTTT. Full variable domain (remainder filled in from reference TRBV2 and TRBJ2-3): EPEVTQTPSHQVTQMGQEVILRCVPISNHLYFYWYRQILGQKVEFLVSFYNNEISEKSEIFDDQFSVERPDGSNFTLKIRSTKLEDSAMYFCASSVQGETDTQYFGPGTRLTVL.

The chain is built from TRBV11-2 and TRBJ2-3; TRBD2 matches at 8 bases. The V gene end was trimmed by 9 bases and the J gene end by 4 bases; junction bases not matched to a gene: 9. Germline V gene lookup returns CDR1 SGHAT and CDR2 FQNNGV. This CDR3 has 14 residues. The DNA for the CDR3 is TGTGCCAGTCGAAAGCGGGAGTGGGCAGATACGCAGTATTTT. It codes for CASRKREWADTQYF.

The chain recombines TRBV7-2 with TRBJ2-1, with D possibly matching TRBD2 (6 bases). From germline, CDR1 is SGHTA and CDR2 FQGNSA. This CDR3 is 15 amino acids long. V lost 1 base and J 5 bases, leaving 12 bases between the germline ends. As DNA, the CDR3 is TGTGCCAGCAGCTTAGTGGGAGGATCGAACAATGAGCAGTTCTTC. This codes for CASSLVGGSNNEQFF.

The CDR3: CASSVAGYNTEAFF. DNA of the CDR3: TGTGCCAGCAGCGTAGCGGGGTATAACACTGAAGCTTTCTTT. The chain uses TRBV9 and TRBJ1-1; unclear D gene. Deletions cut 0 bases from V and 2 bases from J, with 8 bases between. From germline, CDR1 is SGDLS and CDR2 YYNGEE. There are 14 residues in the CDR3.

For the CDR3, the DNA is TGTGCCAGCAGTGAGTACAGGGCGGAGGACGAGCAGTACTTC. This gives the protein CASSEYRAEDEQYF. This chain joins TRBV2 and TRBJ2-7; tentative D call: TRBD1 (6 bases). The CDR3 loop spans 14 amino acids. V was trimmed by 3 bases and J by 5 bases, leaving 14 bases between them. The germline V gene has CDR1 SNHLY and CDR2 FYNNEI.

The rearrangement links TRBV6-5 to TRBJ2-5; a possible D gene is TRBD1 (6 bases). Germline CDR1 and CDR2: MNHEY and SVGAGI. V was shortened by 4 bases and J by 0 bases, with 12 bases between the two germline ends. The CDR3 sequence is 15 residues long. For the CDR3, the DNA is TGTGCCAGCAGTTCTAGGACAGCGTACCAAGAGACCCAGTACTTC. As protein: CASSSRTAYQETQYF.

As to this clone: A single base separates this from a much larger clone, so it may be a read error. The J gene is TRBJ1-5, the V gene TRBV30; D perhaps matches TRBD1 (6 bases). CDR1 is GTSNPN and CDR2 is SVGIG in the germline V gene (reference sequence). The CDR3 runs to 16 residues. The CDR3 bases are TGTGCCTGGAGCGACCGGGCGGGACATAGCAATCAGCCCCATCATTTT. Its translation is CAWSDRAGHSNQPHHF.

This chain connects TRBV13 to TRBJ2-1, with a weak D call TRBD2 (7 bases). V lost 4 bases and J lost 10, with 26 bases in between. Germline CDR1 is PRHDT and CDR2 is FYEKMQ (reference sequence). CDR3 length equals 17 residues. The CDR3 reads CASSSYPSGTWGIEQFF. The CDR3, as DNA: TGTGCCAGCAGCTCATATCCAAGCGGGACATGGGGTATCGAGCAGTTCTTC.

V gene TRBV5-1 combines with J gene TRBJ1-6; D is perhaps TRBD1 (5 bases). V was cut by 0 bases and J by 10 bases, with 8 bases left in between. This CDR3 contains 13 residues. CDR1 and CDR2 (germline): SGHRS, YFSETQ. The CDR3, as DNA: TGCGCCAGCAGCTTGGAGACAGAATCACCCCTCCACTTT. Translating it yields CASSLETESPLHF.

The chain is built from TRBV15 and TRBJ2-5, with D unresolved. The V and J ends lost 0 bases and 5 bases respectively, with 16 bases between them. CDR1 is LNHNV and CDR2 is YYDKDF in the germline V gene (reference sequence). The CDR3 length is 16 residues. The CDR3 nucleotides read TGTGCCACCAGCAGAGATCCGATGTCTCTGGGGGAGACCCAGTACTTC. This gives the protein CATSRDPMSLGETQYF.

V gene TRBV7-9 combines with J gene TRBJ1-1, with 8 nucleotides matching TRBD1. This CDR3 spans 14 amino acids. Germline V lookup: CDR1 SEHNR, CDR2 FQNEAQ (reference sequence). J lost 1 base, V lost 5 bases, and 3 bases had no gene match. The CDR3 protein is CASSRGQENTEAFF. The CDR3 nucleotides read TGTGCCAGCAGCCGGGGACAGGAGAACACTGAAGCTTTCTTT.

J is TRBJ2-1 and V is TRBV7-3; 13 nucleotides agree with TRBD2. Germline-derived CDR1 and CDR2 are SGHTA and FQGTGA. This CDR3 region has 14 residues. V was pared by 8 bases and J by 4 bases, with 2 bases of the junction left unmatched. CDR3 nucleotide sequence: TGTGCCAGCTCGACTAGCGGGAGGTACAATGAGCAGTTCTTC. It codes for CASSTSGRYNEQFF.

CDR3 protein: CASSSDLSSYNEQFF. The CDR3 DNA sequence: TGTGCCAGCAGCTCGGACTTAAGCTCCTACAATGAGCAGTTCTTC. This chain joins TRBV7-3 and TRBJ2-1; the D gene is possibly TRBD2 (5 bases). Trimming removed 4 bases at V and 0 bases at J, with 10 bases between. Per the germline V gene, CDR1 is SGHTA and CDR2 is FQGTGA. The CDR3 loop spans 15 amino acids.

This clone was found a few times. The chain joins TRBV5-1 to TRBJ2-3; TRBD2 matches at 13 bases. V was pared by 4 bases and J by 3 bases, with 5 bases of the junction left unmatched. The CDR3 extends over 16 amino acids. Germline CDR1 SGHRS, CDR2 YFSETQ. The CDR3 is CASSKGLAGPTDTQYF. In DNA form, the CDR3 reads TGCGCCAGCAGCAAGGGACTAGCGGGACCAACAGATACGCAGTATTTT.

A note on this clone: An end of the junction differs from the germline gene, which may be a read error. The J gene is TRBJ1-4, the V gene TRBV6-1; 8 bases are shared with TRBD1. CDR1 is MNHNS and CDR2 is SASEGT in the germline V gene. This CDR3 is 13 amino acids long. CDR3 sequence reads: CASSDRDRKEGHF. Here the CDR3 DNA reads TGTGCCAGCAGTGACCGGGACAGGAAAGAGGGCCACTTT.

This chain uses TRBV15 with TRBJ2-5, with 13 positions matching TRBD2. V lost 1 base to trimming and J lost 2 bases; unmatched junction nucleotides: 1. The CDR3 has 16 amino acids. Germline V gene sequence: CDR1 LNHNV, CDR2 YYDKDF (reference sequence). CDR3 bases: TGTGCCACCAGCAGAGGGACTAGCGGGAGTCAAGAGACCCAGTACTTC. Amino acids: CATSRGTSGSQETQYF.

This clone was recorded only once. A read error is possible here, since a much larger clone lies one base away. Other DNA sequences in this sample translate to the same CDR3. The chain recombines TRBV7-3 with TRBJ2-2; D is unclear. The CDR3 covers 12 residues. Trimming pared 5 bases from V and 2 bases from J, leaving 3 bases between. Germline lookup yields CDR1 SGHTA and CDR2 FQGTGA. The CDR3 nucleotides read TGTGCCAGCAGCCCCAACACCGGGGAGCTGTTTTTT. Amino acid sequence: CASSPNTGELFF.